This T cell receptor (beta chain) was documented in a study of vaccination and CD4 T cells after COVID-19. The Oncomine TCR Beta short-read assay sequenced DNA from cultured CD4+ T cells. TCRdb recomputed calls from the PCR reads with MiXCR, one row per CDR3 protein. There are about 14,000 distinct CDR3 sequences in the sample; roughly 61% occur only once, and roughly 21% lies in the top ten. The V end was cut by 5 bases, the J end by 4 bases, with 15 bases between. The CDR3 runs to 16 residues. Germline V CDR1 and CDR2: SGHTA, FQGTGA. Documented treatment: approximately 9-day PBMC culture with coronavirus spike peptide pools or control peptides (ViraFEST assay). In regard to this clonotype: Its antigen is unknown.

Sequencing was performed on CD4+ T cells from blood, cultured in vitro. This chain joins TRBV7-3 and TRBJ2-6; D is perhaps TRBD1 (6 bases). The sequence was obtained from a human donor who had recovered from COVID-19. CDR3 amino acids: CASSLRGRGGANVLTF. In DNA, the CDR3 is TGTGCCAGCAGCCTCAGGGGTCGTGGGGGGGCCAACGTCCTGACTTTC.